The 24 T cell receptor beta chains reported below all come from one sample, sequenced in a study of blood T cell repertoires in COVID-19. Measured with immunoSEQ multiplex PCR; TCRdb has only the in-frame clones, and not every one. The table has around 100,000 clones, around 84% seen once; the top ten hold 12%. The sample comprised peripheral blood. Receptor source: a human donor in a cohort sampled during active COVID-19.

V usage is TRBV19 and J usage is TRBJ1-2; TRBD1 is a possible D gene (6 bases). Germline loops: CDR1 LNHDA, CDR2 SQIVND (reference sequence). The ends were cut back, 0 bases at V and 4 bases at J, with 21 bases in the middle. CDR3 length: 18 amino acids. The CDR3: CASSIDAFGTRNFYGYTF. CDR3 in DNA: TGTGCCAGTAGTATAGACGCCTTCGGGACACGGAATTTCTATGGCTACACCTTC.

This clone was observed at least ten times. The chain has TRBV7-2 and TRBJ2-5; D is possibly TRBD1 (6 bases). Germline V lookup: CDR1 SGHTA, CDR2 FQGNSA. This CDR3 spans 15 amino acids. Trimming stripped 1 base from V and 1 base from J, with 10 bases between. For the CDR3, the DNA is TGTGCCAGCAGCTTAGTTGACAGGTCCCAAGAGACCCAGTACTTC. Translation gives CASSLVDRSQETQYF. The full variable domain, with the rest looked up from reference TRBV7-2 and TRBJ2-5, is GAGVSQSPSNKVTEKGKDVELRCDPISGHTALYWYRQSLGQGLEFLIYFQGNSAPDKSGLPSDRFSAERTGGSVSTLTIQRTQQEDSAVYLCASSLVDRSQETQYFGPGTRLLVL.

This chain joins TRBV7-2 and TRBJ2-4, with 10 bases matching TRBD2. Trimming cost V 2 bases and J 1 base; bases outside gene matches: 2. The CDR3 has 16 amino acids. Germline values: CDR1 SGHTA, CDR2 FQGNSA. The CDR3 reads CASSLSGGGAKNIQYF. CDR3 bases: TGTGCCAGCAGCTTAAGCGGGGGGGGCGCCAAAAACATTCAGTACTTC.

The chain recombines TRBV18 with TRBJ1-1; D is unresolved. V dropped 3 bases and J dropped 6 bases, with 5 bases sitting between them. The CDR3 runs to 11 residues. Germline CDR1 reads KGHSH; CDR2 reads LQKENI. CDR3 region: CASSPAAEAFF. The CDR3 DNA reads TGTGCCAGCTCACCGGCGGCTGAAGCTTTCTTT. The variable domain in full, completed from reference TRBV18 and TRBJ1-1, reads NAGVMQNPRHLVRRRGQEARLRCSPMKGHSHVYWYRQLPEEGLKFMVYLQKENIIDESGMPKERFSAEFPKEGPSILRIQQVVRGDSAAYFCASSPAAEAFFGQGTRLTVV.

The rearrangement uses TRBV12-5 and TRBJ2-3; maybe TRBD1 (5 bases). Per germline, CDR1 LGHNT and CDR2 FRNRAP. V was shortened by 5 bases and J by 0 bases, with 27 bases between the two germline ends. The CDR3 length is 20 residues. The CDR3 DNA reads TGTGCTAGTGGTCAACCACTGGACACTTTCGGACCATTTAGCACAGATACGCAGTATTTT. Its translation is CASGQPLDTFGPFSTDTQYF.

The V gene is TRBV5-4, the J gene TRBJ1-2; perhaps TRBD1 as D (5 bases). The CDR3 sequence is 14 residues long. V shed 4 bases and J shed 1 base, with 11 bases lying between them. Germline CDR1 is SGHNT and CDR2 is YYREEE (reference sequence). For the CDR3, the DNA is TGTGCCAGCAGCCGTCCCCAGGGTAACTATGGCTACACCTTC. Protein sequence: CASSRPQGNYGYTF.

The chain employs TRBV7-8 and TRBJ2-2; 8 bases are a match to TRBD1. Per germline, CDR1 SGHVS and CDR2 FQNEAQ. The V gene end was trimmed by 1 base and the J gene end by 1 base; junction bases not matched to a gene: 5. CDR3 length: 17 amino acids. Here the CDR3 reads CASSLVAGQVNTGELFF. DNA of the CDR3: TGTGCCAGCAGCTTAGTTGCGGGACAGGTGAACACCGGGGAGCTGTTTTTT.

The chain uses TRBV5-1 and TRBJ1-5; tentatively, D is TRBD1 (5 bases). The V end lost 0 bases, the J end lost 7 bases, and 14 bases lay between the germline ends. CDR1 is SGHRS and CDR2 is YFSETQ in the germline V gene. The CDR3 runs to 15 residues. The CDR3 spells CASSLAGGAGQPQHF. CDR3 nucleotides: TGCGCCAGCAGCTTGGCCGGTGGGGCCGGACAGCCCCAGCATTTT.

This clone appeared once. This rearrangement joins TRBV30 to TRBJ2-7; 9 nucleotides align to TRBD1. Germline V CDR1 and CDR2: GTSNPN, SVGIG (reference sequence). The CDR3 contains 14 residues. Trimming cost V 1 base and J 3 bases; bases outside gene matches: 4. The CDR3 region is CAWSGTGGVYEQYF. The CDR3 DNA sequence: TGTGCCTGGAGTGGAACAGGGGGCGTCTACGAGCAGTACTTC.

The gene calls are TRBV7-8 and TRBJ1-1; D perhaps matches TRBD1 (5 bases). Trimming shortened V by 1 base and J by 1 base, and 7 bases separated the two germline ends. The CDR3 length is 14 residues. Germline assignment: CDR1 SGHVS and CDR2 FQNEAQ. This chain's CDR3 is CASSLGDRNTEAFF. CDR3 in DNA: TGTGCCAGCAGCTTAGGTGACAGGAACACTGAAGCTTTCTTT.

The chain has TRBV15 and TRBJ2-1; D is possibly TRBD2 (6 bases). V lost 5 bases and J lost 6, with 20 bases in between. Germline V gene sequence: CDR1 LNHNV, CDR2 YYDKDF (reference sequence). This CDR3 is built from 16 residues. The CDR3 nucleotides are TGTGCCACCAGCTCCCGGACACTAGCTATTATCAATGAGCAGTTCTTC. As protein: CATSSRTLAIINEQFF. Looking up the rest from reference TRBV15 and TRBJ2-1 gives the full variable domain: DAMVIQNPRYQVTQFGKPVTLSCSQTLNHNVMYWYQQKSSQAPKLLFHYYDKDFNNEADTPDNFQSRRPNTSFCFLDIRSPGLGDTAMYLCATSSRTLAIINEQFFGPGTRLTVL.

This chain uses TRBV12-3 or TRBV12-4 with TRBJ1-2, with D possibly TRBD1 on 6 matching bases. The CDR3 is made up of 11 amino acids. V was trimmed by 6 bases and J by 4 bases, leaving 6 bases between them. CDR3 in DNA: TGTGCCAGCAGACAGGGCTATGGCTACACCTTC. This sequence encodes CASRQGYGYTF.

CDR3 residues: CAISVNLGRTEAFF. CDR3 nucleotides: TGTGCCATCAGTGTTAATCTCGGTCGGACTGAAGCTTTCTTT. The V call is TRBV10-3, the J call TRBJ1-1; the D is unclear. In germline, CDR1 is ENHRY, CDR2 SYGVKD. This CDR3 contains 14 residues. Trimming took off 4 bases at V and 5 bases at J, with 14 bases between the two ends.

Worth noting for this clone: The germline gene is not matched at one end of the junction; a read error may be the cause. The rearrangement links TRBV6-5 to TRBJ2-7; a weak D match, TRBD1 (5 bases). The CDR3 is 13 residues long. Germline V CDR1 and CDR2: MNHEY, SVGAGI. CDR3 nucleotide sequence: TGTGCCAGCAGTAACTCTGGGGCCAAGGAGCAGTACTTC. This translates into CASSNSGAKEQYF.

This chain joins TRBV11-3 and TRBJ2-7; the D gene is possibly TRBD1 (6 bases). This CDR3 is 15 amino acids long. The V end was cut by 5 bases, the J end by 4 bases, with 18 bases between. The germline CDR1 and CDR2 sequences are SGHNT and YENEEA. For the CDR3, the DNA is TGTGCCAGCAGCCCCGGGGTTGCTCAGGGGTACGAGCAGTACTTC. Its protein is CASSPGVAQGYEQYF.

The V and J genes are TRBV11-2 and TRBJ2-1, with 8 positions matching TRBD2. Germline CDR1 SGHAT, CDR2 FQNNGV. The CDR3 has 16 residues. Germline trimming cut 5 bases from V and 5 bases from J; bases unmatched to any gene: 11. CDR3 sequence: CASSPRGAGDHNEQFF. For the CDR3, the DNA is TGTGCCAGCAGCCCTCGGGGAGCGGGGGACCACAATGAGCAGTTCTTC.

The chain uses TRBV11-2 and TRBJ1-1; no clear D gene. The V gene's germline CDR1 is SGHAT and CDR2 FQNNGV. With 2 bases removed from V and 7 bases from J, the gap between germline ends came to 11 bases. This CDR3 spans 13 amino acids. Here the CDR3 DNA reads TGTGCCAGCAGCTTACAAGAGTTAAGTGAAGCTTTCTTT. Translation gives CASSLQELSEAFF.

This clone was detected a few times. The chain is built from TRBV10-1 and TRBJ2-7; 7 bases fit TRBD2. The CDR3 runs to 14 residues. Germline CDR1 and CDR2: WNHNN and SYGVQD (reference sequence). Trimming took 4 bases from V and 0 from J; bases not matched to a gene: 3. For the CDR3, the DNA is TGCGCCAGCAGTGGGTCGGGAGGCTCCTACGAGCAGTACTTC. It specifies CASSGSGGSYEQYF.

The chain links TRBV9 to TRBJ1-4; D is ambiguous. The germline V gene has CDR1 SGDLS and CDR2 YYNGEE. This CDR3 comprises 15 residues. Deletions cut 0 bases from V and 6 bases from J, with 12 bases between. The CDR3 coding sequence is TGTGCCAGCAGCGTAGGCGAGAAGAGGGATGAAAAACTGTTTTTT. This encodes CASSVGEKRDEKLFF. Together with reference TRBV9 and TRBJ1-4, the CDR3 gives the full variable domain: DSGVTQTPKHLITATGQRVTLRCSPRSGDLSVYWYQQSLDQGLQFLIQYYNGEERAKGNILERFSAQQFPDLHSELNLSSLELGDSALYFCASSVGEKRDEKLFFGSGTQLSVL.

The chain joins TRBV7-3 to TRBJ1-2; 9 nucleotides agree with TRBD1. This CDR3 is built from 16 residues. Germline V gives CDR1 SGHTA, CDR2 FQGTGA. The V and J ends lost 5 bases and 6 bases, in that order; junction bases with no gene match: 13. This CDR3 reads CASSPRPTGGWDGYTF. The CDR3 coding sequence is TGTGCCAGCAGCCCCCGGCCAACAGGGGGCTGGGATGGCTACACCTTC.

V is TRBV11-3 and J is TRBJ2-1, with D possibly TRBD1 on 6 matching bases. The CDR3 has 15 residues. V was trimmed by 5 bases and J by 6 bases, leaving 17 bases between them. Germline V lookup: CDR1 SGHNT, CDR2 YENEEA. The CDR3 region is CASSRLNRVGNEQFF. The CDR3 DNA reads TGTGCCAGCAGCCGCCTCAACAGGGTGGGCAATGAGCAGTTCTTC.

This sequence joins TRBV11-3 and TRBJ2-1; TRBD1 aligns across 8 bases. CDR1 and CDR2 from the germline V gene are SGHNT and YENEEA. V dropped 4 bases and J dropped 9; count of bases not matched to a gene: 11. The CDR3 spans 15 residues. CDR3 sequence reads: CASSSGTGPGGEQFF. The CDR3 nucleotides are TGTGCCAGCAGCTCCGGGACAGGCCCCGGGGGTGAGCAGTTCTTC.

J is TRBJ2-5 and V is TRBV15; 14 bases are a match to TRBD2. This CDR3 is 17 amino acids long. J gave up 2 bases and V 4 bases, and 6 bases lay outside the gene matches. Germline V gene lookup returns CDR1 LNHNV and CDR2 YYDKDF (reference sequence). CDR3 DNA sequence: TGTGCCACCAGCAAGGGACTAGCGGGGGACGCACAAGAGACCCAGTACTTC. Protein: CATSKGLAGDAQETQYF. Supplemented by reference TRBV15 and TRBJ2-5, the full variable domain reads DAMVIQNPRYQVTQFGKPVTLSCSQTLNHNVMYWYQQKSSQAPKLLFHYYDKDFNNEADTPDNFQSRRPNTSFCFLDIRSPGLGDTAMYLCATSKGLAGDAQETQYFGPGTRLLVL.

In this sample, this clone turned up a few times. J is TRBJ1-2 and V is TRBV2; TRBD1 matches 9 bases. With 3 bases clipped from V and 2 bases from J, the junction kept 4 bases outside the gene matches. This CDR3 has 15 residues. Germline V gives CDR1 SNHLY, CDR2 FYNNEI. This chain's CDR3 is CASSDRGTGNYGYTF. CDR3 sequence (DNA): TGTGCCAGCAGTGACCGAGGGACAGGGAACTATGGCTACACCTTC.